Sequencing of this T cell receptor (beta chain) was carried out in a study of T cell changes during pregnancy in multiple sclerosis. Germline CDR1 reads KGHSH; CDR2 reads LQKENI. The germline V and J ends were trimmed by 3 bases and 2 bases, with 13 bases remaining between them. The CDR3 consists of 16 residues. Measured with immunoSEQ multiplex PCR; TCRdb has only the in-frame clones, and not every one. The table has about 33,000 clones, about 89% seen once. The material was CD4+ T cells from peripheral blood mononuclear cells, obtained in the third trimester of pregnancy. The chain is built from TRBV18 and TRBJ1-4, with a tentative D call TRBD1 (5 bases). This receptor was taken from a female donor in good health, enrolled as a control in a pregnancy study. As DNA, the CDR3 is TGTGCCAGCTCACCGGGGGGTGTTTCGACTAATGAAAAACTGTTTTTT. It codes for CASSPGGVSTNEKLFF.